The T cell receptor beta chain described here comes from a study of Graves' ophthalmopathy and Graves' hyperthyroidism. Across the study: Researchers obtained peripheral blood at initial diagnosis, before any treatment had begun. Study results and caveats: Blood also held most thyroid clonotypes expanded above 0.001 frequency.

Clinical symptoms, serum thyroxine, TRAb, thyroid ultrasound and orbital computed tomography formed the basis of diagnosis. RNA transcripts were the template, and TCR beta CDR3 regions were amplified from them. RT-PCR was first run with HTBI primers, then multiplex PCR in a second round. TCRdb re-called the multiplex PCR reads through MiXCR, storing one row per CDR3 protein. The sample shows about 370,000 distinct CDR3 sequences, 15% to 20% of them seen only once. This CDR3 has 10 amino acids. Germline CDR1 is SGHTS and CDR2 is YDEGEE. Notes on this clonotype: Its antigen is unidentified. An end of the junction differs from the germline gene, which may be a read error.

The TCR was taken from an adult woman with stable Graves' hyperthyroidism. The specimen sequenced was peripheral blood. The V call is TRBV5-8, the J call TRBJ2-7; D is perhaps TRBD2 (5 bases). This CDR3 reads CASSLIVAHF. For the CDR3, the DNA is TGTGCCAGCAGCTTGATAGTAGCGCACTTC.